The source of this T cell receptor (beta chain) is a study of blood T cell repertoires in COVID-19. Study-wide background: Whether acute or convalescent, the COVID-19 samples came from the United States, Italy and Spain. Sources were T cells, B-cell-depleted T cells, or PBMCs; the material itself was cDNA or gDNA.

Per the authors' pipeline: Reference gene primer amplification gave estimated nucleated cell counts. This table comes from immunoSEQ multiplex PCR, and its TCRdb copy is limited to in-frame clones, with some not included. D and trimming come from the DNA, and the V and J calls and clone size come from that table. The sample gives fewer than 55,000 clones, around 88% of which show up once; over 2% is in the top ten. The CDR3 length is 12 residues. The germline V gene encodes CDR1 MNHEY and CDR2 SMNVEV (reference sequence). V was trimmed by 4 bases and J by 1 base, leaving 4 bases between them. What was sequenced was peripheral blood. The clonotype comes from a woman aged 55-70 years with acute or convalescent COVID-19. J is TRBJ1-2 and V is TRBV27; no reliable D call. CDR3 DNA sequence: TGTGCCAGCAGTTCGTATAACTATGGCTACACCTTC. Translated: CASSSYNYGYTF.